These 32 T cell receptor beta chains were all obtained from the same sample, sequenced in a study of multiple sclerosis patients with progressive multifocal leukoencephalopathy. Profiling relied on immunoSEQ multiplex PCR, and the TCRdb table lists in-frame clones only, not all of them. This sample has roughly 30,000 clones, with more than 75% found just once. The time point denotes: before natalizumab initiation. Sequencing was done on a sample of PBMCs. These receptors all come from a human donor with multiple sclerosis.

The J gene is TRBJ2-5, the V gene TRBV6-5; D tentatively fits TRBD1 or TRBD2 (5 bases each). The germline V gene encodes CDR1 MNHEY and CDR2 SVGAGI. This CDR3 has 16 amino acids. Trimming cost V 2 bases and J 3 bases, with 16 bases left between them. In DNA, the CDR3 is TGTGCCAGCAGTTACCTAGGCCGGGACGGAGAAGAGACCCAGTACTTC. This codes for CASSYLGRDGEETQYF.

The V and J genes are TRBV5-6 and TRBJ2-1; no clear D gene. Trimming stripped 2 bases from V and 3 bases from J, with 12 bases between. Germline CDR1 and CDR2: SGHDT and YYEEEE. The CDR3 loop spans 15 amino acids. CDR3 nucleotides: TGTGCCAGCAGCTTTAATAGTCATTTCTACAATGAGCAGTTCTTC. Amino acid sequence: CASSFNSHFYNEQFF.

The J gene is TRBJ2-7, the V gene TRBV2; D call uncertain. V was shortened by 6 bases and J by 12 bases, with 18 bases between the two germline ends. The CDR3 loop spans 12 amino acids. CDR1 and CDR2 (germline): SNHLY, FYNNEI. This CDR3 is CASSQDGRGRYF. In DNA, the CDR3 is TGTGCCAGCAGCCAAGACGGTAGAGGTCGGTACTTC.

This clone showed up just a few times. The genes are TRBV6-1 and TRBJ1-3; a possible D gene is TRBD1 (5 bases). Germline CDR1 is MNHNS and CDR2 is SASEGT. The CDR3 is made up of 15 amino acids. V lost 0 bases and J lost 3, with 9 bases in between. This CDR3 is CASSEARGLGNTIYF. CDR3 in DNA: TGTGCCAGCAGTGAAGCTCGGGGCCTTGGAAACACCATATATTTT.

This clone has only one observation. The rearrangement links TRBV5-1 to TRBJ1-2; a possible D gene is TRBD1 (5 bases). Trimming left V 0 bases short and J 4 bases short, with 13 bases between. This CDR3 is built from 15 residues. Germline-derived CDR1 and CDR2 are SGHRS and YFSETQ. CDR3 region: CASSLDGTLGYGYTF. As DNA, the CDR3 is TGCGCCAGCAGCTTGGACGGGACTTTGGGCTATGGCTACACCTTC.

The V call is TRBV7-2, the J call TRBJ1-4; 7 positions agree with TRBD1. CDR3 length equals 14 residues. V trimming: 5 bases; J trimming: 7 bases; junction bases outside the gene matches: 7. Per germline, CDR1 SGHTA and CDR2 FQGNSA. This CDR3 reads CASSPGGGREKLFF. Written as DNA, the CDR3 is TGTGCCAGCAGCCCAGGGGGTGGGCGTGAAAAACTGTTTTTT. The full variable domain, in which reference TRBV7-2 and TRBJ1-4 provide the parts outside the CDR3, is GAGVSQSPSNKVTEKGKDVELRCDPISGHTALYWYRQSLGQGLEFLIYFQGNSAPDKSGLPSDRFSAERTGGSVSTLTIQRTQQEDSAVYLCASSPGGGREKLFFGSGTQLSVL.

The chain is built from TRBV5-4 and TRBJ1-2; no clear D gene. The CDR3 covers 15 residues. CDR1 is SGHNT and CDR2 is YYREEE in the germline V gene (reference sequence). V was clipped by 1 base and J by 2 bases, with 12 bases between them. The CDR3 DNA sequence: TGTGCCAGCAGCTTGAGTAGCAGCGGAAACTATGGCTACACCTTC. Translating gives CASSLSSSGNYGYTF. Full variable domain (remainder filled in from reference TRBV5-4 and TRBJ1-2): ETGVTQSPTHLIKTRGQQVTLRCSSQSGHNTVSWYQQALGQGPQFIFQYYREEENGRGNFPPRFSGLQFPNYSSELNVNALELDDSALYLCASSLSSSGNYGYTFGSGTRLTVV.

The chain combines TRBV4-1 with TRBJ1-5; D is ambiguous. The V gene lost 3 bases and the J gene lost 0 bases, with 12 bases spanning the gap. CDR1 is MGHRA, CDR2 YSYEKL, per germline. There are 16 residues in the CDR3. The CDR3: CASSHRPDGSNQPQHF. CDR3 nucleotides: TGCGCCAGCAGCCATCGTCCCGACGGTAGCAATCAGCCCCAGCATTTT.

V and J are TRBV7-6 and TRBJ2-3; D might be TRBD2 (7 bases). Between the trimmed V and J ends, which lost 4 bases and 1 base, there was a span of 12 bases. Germline assignment: CDR1 SGHVS and CDR2 FNYEAQ. This CDR3 comprises 15 residues. The CDR3 region is CASSSGGRRTDTQYF. The CDR3 DNA sequence: TGTGCCAGCAGCTCGGGGGGCCGGCGCACAGATACGCAGTATTTT.

The chain is built from TRBV6-4 and TRBJ2-3; 10 bases agree with TRBD2. CDR1 is MRHNA and CDR2 is SNTAGT in the germline V gene. V shed 0 bases and J 2 bases; nucleotides not matched to a gene: 2. This CDR3 has 16 residues. The CDR3 loop reads CASSDSSGGNTDTQYF. The CDR3 DNA reads TGTGCCAGCAGTGACTCTAGCGGGGGGAACACAGATACGCAGTATTTT.

The V call is TRBV5-1, the J call TRBJ1-1; a weak D match, TRBD1 (5 bases). The germline gives CDR1 SGHRS, CDR2 YFSETQ. This CDR3 has 15 residues. Trimming took off 0 bases at V and 3 bases at J, with 12 bases between the two ends. CDR3 region: CASSLALGVYTEAFF. The CDR3 DNA follows: TGCGCCAGCAGCTTGGCCTTAGGGGTGTACACTGAAGCTTTCTTT.

The chain combines TRBV7-2 with TRBJ1-1; 8 positions match TRBD1. CDR3 length: 15 residues. CDR1 and CDR2 from the germline V gene are SGHTA and FQGNSA. V was pared by 5 bases and J by 4 bases, with 9 bases of the junction left unmatched. The CDR3, as DNA: TGTGCCAGCAGCCAAGACAGGGGAATAGGCACTGAAGCTTTCTTT. It yields the protein CASSQDRGIGTEAFF.

Notes on this clone: Other DNA sequences of this sample code for an identical CDR3. The chain is built from TRBV30 and TRBJ1-4; D gene ambiguous. Trimming removed 4 bases at V and 0 bases at J, with 9 bases between. Germline V gene sequence: CDR1 GTSNPN, CDR2 SVGIG (reference sequence). The CDR3 is 14 residues long. As DNA, the CDR3 is TGTGCCTGGACCGGCCGGGCAACTAATGAAAAACTGTTTTTT. Its protein product is CAWTGRATNEKLFF.

This chain uses TRBV7-3 with TRBJ1-1; a possible D gene is TRBD1 (5 bases). The CDR3 spans 13 residues. From germline, CDR1 is SGHTA and CDR2 FQGTGA. Deletions cut 4 bases from V and 1 base from J, with 7 bases between. CDR3 loop: CASSSTGNTEAFF. Here the CDR3 DNA reads TGTGCCAGCAGCTCAACAGGGAACACTGAAGCTTTCTTT.

The chain recombines TRBV5-6 with TRBJ1-2; unclear D gene. Germline-derived CDR1 and CDR2 are SGHDT and YYEEEE. Between the trimmed V and J ends, which lost 6 bases and 7 bases, there was a span of 22 bases. The CDR3 contains 15 residues. DNA of the CDR3: TGTGCCAGCACCTATAGGGCGGGGTCCCCCTTTGGCTACACCTTC. It yields the protein CASTYRAGSPFGYTF.

The chain has TRBV23-1 and TRBJ2-2; D gene ambiguous. TRBV23-1 falls under the ORF class, with uncertain function. The CDR3 extends over 17 amino acids. Trimming removed 0 bases at V and 6 bases at J, with 17 bases between. The CDR3 DNA is TGCGCCAGCAGTCAATCGGGTTCGGCAGAGAAGTCCGGGGAGCTGTTTTTT. Its translation is CASSQSGSAEKSGELFF.

The rearrangement links TRBV7-2 to TRBJ2-5; perhaps TRBD1 as D (5 bases). Near its end, the DNA agrees better with TRBJ2-7, so the J call may be wrong. The CDR3 contains 16 residues. The germline V gene has CDR1 SGHTA and CDR2 FQGNSA. The CDR3 spells CASSLSGAGLGYEQYF. The CDR3 region has the DNA TGTGCCAGCAGCTTAAGTGGGGCAGGGCTGGGCTACGAGCAGTACTTC.

The chain carries TRBV9 and TRBJ1-4; the D is unclear. Germline CDR1 and CDR2: SGDLS and YYNGEE. Trimming left V 2 bases short and J 8 bases short, with 13 bases between. The CDR3 has 14 amino acids. CDR3 residues: CASSVDPEGEKLFF. Written as DNA, the CDR3 is TGTGCCAGCAGCGTGGACCCTGAAGGGGAAAAACTGTTTTTT.

This chain joins TRBV6-5 and TRBJ1-1; TRBD1 agrees at 12 bases. CDR3 size: 14 residues. Losses at the gene ends were 8 bases for V and 5 bases for J; bases not matched to a gene: 6. Germline V lookup: CDR1 MNHEY, CDR2 SVGAGI. The CDR3 is CASGTGGVDTEAFF. The DNA for the CDR3 is TGTGCCAGCGGGACAGGGGGCGTTGATACTGAAGCTTTCTTT.

The chain couples TRBV27 to TRBJ1-4; D remains unclear. Germline V gene data show CDR1 as MNHEY and CDR2 as SMNVEV (reference sequence). The CDR3 contains 15 residues. V was trimmed by 4 bases and J by 0 bases, leaving 9 bases between them. DNA of the CDR3: TGTGCCAGCAGTTCGAGACCTGCAACTAATGAAAAACTGTTTTTT. This gives the protein CASSSRPATNEKLFF.

The rearrangement links TRBV27 to TRBJ1-3; D gene ambiguous. This CDR3 has 14 amino acids. The germline V gene has CDR1 MNHEY and CDR2 SMNVEV (reference sequence). Trimming stripped 4 bases from V and 0 bases from J, with 7 bases between. The CDR3 region has the DNA TGTGCCAGCAGTTCGCAGGACTCTGGAAACACCATATATTTT. Its translation: CASSSQDSGNTIYF.

This clone was detected only a few times. The V gene is TRBV30, the J gene TRBJ2-1, with 14 bases aligning to TRBD2. The J segment lost 9 bases and the V segment lost 3 bases, leaving 7 bases of the junction unmatched. Germline CDR1 and CDR2: GTSNPN and SVGIG (reference sequence). The CDR3 covers 15 residues. The CDR3 coding sequence is TGTGCCTGGAGCTCGACTAGCGGGGGGGCCGGTGAGCAGTTCTTC. It specifies CAWSSTSGGAGEQFF.

This clone was recorded once. The chain couples TRBV7-2 to TRBJ2-1; TRBD1 agrees at 9 bases. This CDR3 spans 15 amino acids. The germline CDR1 and CDR2 sequences are SGHTA and FQGNSA. V trimming: 2 bases; J trimming: 5 bases; junction bases outside the gene matches: 4. The CDR3: CASSLTGTGNNEQFF. The CDR3 DNA reads as TGTGCCAGCAGCTTAACCGGGACAGGGAACAATGAGCAGTTCTTC.

This chain links TRBV6-5 with TRBJ2-5, with 9 positions matching TRBD2. The J call may not be correct, given that the DNA end is closer to TRBJ2-7. From germline, CDR1 is MNHEY and CDR2 SVGAGI. The length of the CDR3 is 14 residues. The CDR3, as DNA: TGTGCCAGCAGTCCCAGCGGGGGGTTTTACGAGCAGTACTTC. Its protein product is CASSPSGGFYEQYF.

The chain employs TRBV4-3 and TRBJ1-6; D ambiguous. V gave up 0 bases and J gave up 10 bases, with 7 bases separating them. From germline, CDR1 is LGHNA and CDR2 YSLEER. The CDR3 loop spans 13 amino acids. CDR3 DNA: TGCGCCAGCAGCCAAGATTTAGGATCACCCCTCCACTTT. Amino acid sequence: CASSQDLGSPLHF.

This chain joins TRBV4-3 and TRBJ2-6, with D unresolved. Germline CDR1 and CDR2: LGHNA and YSLEER. There are 16 residues in the CDR3. Trimming stripped 0 bases from V and 2 bases from J, with 8 bases between. CDR3 region: CASSQESMTGANVLTF. CDR3 DNA sequence: TGCGCCAGCAGCCAAGAATCGATGACTGGGGCCAACGTCCTGACTTTC.

This rearrangement joins TRBV2 to TRBJ2-3; TRBD2 matches 7 bases. The CDR3 loop spans 16 amino acids. Germline V gives CDR1 SNHLY, CDR2 FYNNEI. The ends lost 1 base at V and 3 bases at J; junction bases unmatched: 7. In nucleotides, the CDR3 is TGTGCCAGCAGTGAAGTTAGGAGCGGGGATACAGATACGCAGTATTTT. Its translation is CASSEVRSGDTDTQYF. Full variable domain (rest looked up from reference TRBV2 and TRBJ2-3): EPEVTQTPSHQVTQMGQEVILRCVPISNHLYFYWYRQILGQKVEFLVSFYNNEISEKSEIFDDQFSVERPDGSNFTLKIRSTKLEDSAMYFCASSEVRSGDTDTQYFGPGTRLTVL.

DNA for the CDR3: TGTGCCAGCAGCCCCTTGGGGTCCTACAATGAGCAGTTCTTC. It translates to CASSPLGSYNEQFF. The rearrangement links TRBV9 to TRBJ2-1; no firm D call. V was clipped by 4 bases and J by 1 base, with 9 bases between them. Germline V gives CDR1 SGDLS, CDR2 YYNGEE. The CDR3 has 14 amino acids.

V and J are TRBV27 and TRBJ1-1; D gene ambiguous. The CDR3 length is 13 residues. V was pared by 3 bases and J by 1 base, with 6 bases between. Germline loops: CDR1 MNHEY, CDR2 SMNVEV (reference sequence). In nucleotides, the CDR3 is TGTGCCAGCAGTTTGAAGGCGAACACTGAAGCTTTCTTT. Translating it yields CASSLKANTEAFF.

The CDR3 DNA follows: TGTGCCAGCAGCCCCCGGGACCCCTGCAATGAGCAGTTCTTC. It encodes CASSPRDPCNEQFF. V and J are TRBV7-9 and TRBJ2-1; the D gene could be TRBD1 or TRBD2 (5 bases each). Germline CDR1 reads SEHNR; CDR2 reads FQNEAQ (reference sequence). V was cut by 5 bases and J by 6 bases, with 14 bases left in between. The CDR3 runs 14 residues.

The CDR3 DNA is TGTGCCAGTAGACCCGACAGGGTAGTATATGGCTACACCTTC. This codes for CASRPDRVVYGYTF. The V call is TRBV19, the J call TRBJ1-2, with 7 bases lining up with TRBD1. Germline CDR1 and CDR2: LNHDA and SQIVND (reference sequence). The CDR3 length is 14 residues. Trimming took 6 bases from V and 5 from J; bases not matched to a gene: 9.

The chain couples TRBV9 to TRBJ1-3, with 7 bases matching TRBD1. The CDR3 contains 19 residues. Losses at the gene ends were 4 bases for V and 0 bases for J; bases not matched to a gene: 16. Germline V gene data show CDR1 as SGDLS and CDR2 as YYNGEE. CDR3 sequence: CASSNLAGTDVYSGNTIYF. The CDR3 DNA reads TGTGCCAGCAGCAATTTGGCCGGGACAGATGTTTACTCTGGAAACACCATATATTTT.